The entry below describes one T cell receptor beta chain. Its antigen is currently unknown. Primers included in the PCR were 60 Vbeta and 13 Jbeta primers. Produced via immunoSEQ multiplex PCR; TCRdb's table is partial and in-frame only. The sample carries some 150,000 clones, around four fifths recorded once. The data derive from a study of cytomegalovirus exposure and HLA in healthy donors. When sampled, the donors appeared nominally healthy, though they likely had unrecorded immune exposures. Germline CDR1 reads SGHNT; CDR2 reads YYREEE (reference sequence). The CDR3 is 14 residues long. Trimming shortened V by 1 base and J by 0 bases, and 4 bases separated the two germline ends. General study results and limits: A few CMV-associated chains proved CMV antigen-specific in vitro. Later analysis identified several of the most significant clusters that appeared linked to common viral pathogens.

The TCR sequence derives from a man aged 45 to 65 in good health and CMV-seropositive. The specimen sequenced was PBMCs. The chain couples TRBV5-4 to TRBJ1-4; no clear D. CDR3 sequence: CASSLFATNEKLFF. The CDR3 bases are TGTGCCAGCAGCTTGTTCGCAACTAATGAAAAACTGTTTTTT.